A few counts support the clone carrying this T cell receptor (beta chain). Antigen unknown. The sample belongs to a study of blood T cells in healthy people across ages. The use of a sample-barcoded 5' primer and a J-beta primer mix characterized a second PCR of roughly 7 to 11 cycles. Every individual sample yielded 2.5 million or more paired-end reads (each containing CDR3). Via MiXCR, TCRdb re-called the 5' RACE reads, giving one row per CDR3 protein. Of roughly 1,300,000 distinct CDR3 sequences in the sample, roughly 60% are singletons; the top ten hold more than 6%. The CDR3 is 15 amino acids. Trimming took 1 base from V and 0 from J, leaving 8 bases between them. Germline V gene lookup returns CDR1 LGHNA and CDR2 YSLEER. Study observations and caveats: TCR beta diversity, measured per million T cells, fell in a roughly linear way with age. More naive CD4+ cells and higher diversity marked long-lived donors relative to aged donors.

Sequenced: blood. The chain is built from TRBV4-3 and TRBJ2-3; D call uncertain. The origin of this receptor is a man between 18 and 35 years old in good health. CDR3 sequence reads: CASSQGLSSTDTQYF. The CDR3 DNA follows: TGCGCCAGCAGCCAAGGCCTCTCTAGCACAGATACGCAGTATTTT.